The entry that follows covers one T cell receptor (beta chain) sequence. The sample comes from a study of blood T cell repertoires in COVID-19. Data came from immunoSEQ multiplex PCR; TCRdb stores just in-frame clones and leaves some out. The data hold approximately 450,000 clones, with around 91% observed a single time. The CDR3 contains 16 residues. Germline values: CDR1 KGHSH, CDR2 LQKENI. Trimming took 3 bases from V and 4 from J; bases not matched to a gene: 8. This rearrangement joins TRBV18 to TRBJ2-3; 9 bases fit TRBD2. This clonotype originated in a man aged 25-40 years who had recovered from COVID-19. Sequenced material: PBMCs or T cells enriched from blood (not recorded which). The CDR3 reads CASSPLRGLAADTQYF. In nucleotides, the CDR3 is TGTGCCAGCTCACCGTTGCGGGGACTAGCAGCAGATACGCAGTATTTT.